A single sample is the source of the 32 T cell receptor beta chains below, sequenced in a study of CD8 T cells in Susac syndrome (dated by TCRdb to about 2019). The protocol used for the library was the immunoSEQ multiplex PCR assay. RNA was extracted with the RNeasy kit and about 0.5 to 1 ug was reverse transcribed using random hexamers. Clones were called with MiXCR by TCRdb after fastp trimmed the public reads at Q25, and only in-frame beta chains were retained. Entries that share a CDR3 protein sequence are merged under the most common genes and DNA. This sample has 300,000 or so distinct CDR3 sequences in its table, and 92% of those were observed once. The ten largest make up more than 0.06% of the sample. Material for sequencing was CD4+ T cells from PBMCs. Receptors originate from a human donor with multiple sclerosis.

The genes are TRBV7-6 and TRBJ2-5; no clear D. Germline CDR1 reads SGHVS; CDR2 reads FNYEAQ. The V end lost 1 base, the J end lost 6 bases, and 3 bases lay between the germline ends. The CDR3 has 11 amino acids. CDR3: CASSLGQTQYF. In DNA form, the CDR3 reads TGTGCCAGCAGCTTAGGTCAGACCCAGTACTTC.

This clonotype was found once. The chain has TRBV20-1 and TRBJ1-6, with D possibly TRBD1 on 6 matching bases. Trimming took 0 bases from V and 10 from J, leaving 22 bases between them. This CDR3 is 17 amino acids long. Germline V gene data show CDR1 as DFQATT and CDR2 as SNEGSKA (reference sequence). CDR3 DNA sequence: TGCAGTGCTAGAGATTGGAGAGGTGCAGGGGCTAGCTCACCCCTCCACTTT. This sequence encodes CSARDWRGAGASSPLHF.

The V gene is TRBV23-1, the J gene TRBJ2-7; D is undetermined. TRBV23-1 is filed as an ORF, its function uncertain. Between the trimmed V and J ends, which lost 4 bases and 10 bases, there was a span of 11 bases. The CDR3 contains 11 residues. In DNA form, the CDR3 reads TGCGCCAGCAGTCCCTGCTACCCTCAGTACTTC. It specifies CASSPCYPQYF.

In its sample, this clonotype was seen once. This sequence joins TRBV9 and TRBJ1-1; weak D call: TRBD1 (6 bases). Trimming shortened V by 0 bases and J by 1 base, and 7 bases separated the two germline ends. CDR3 length: 14 residues. Germline V CDR1 and CDR2: SGDLS, YYNGEE. CDR3 bases: TGTGCCAGCAGCGTAGGACAGGAGAACACTGAAGCTTTCTTT. Its protein is CASSVGQENTEAFF.

The J gene is TRBJ2-3, the V gene TRBV12-3 or TRBV12-4; D is tentatively TRBD1 or TRBD2 (5 bases each). This CDR3 has 15 residues. V was clipped by 2 bases and J by 1 base, with 10 bases between them. CDR3 region: CASSLRDPGTDTQYF. CDR3 DNA: TGTGCCAGCAGTTTAAGGGACCCCGGCACAGATACGCAGTATTTT.

The rearrangement joins TRBV7-2 to TRBJ1-2; D not certain. CDR3 length: 15 amino acids. Germline CDR1 reads SGHTA; CDR2 reads FQGNSA. Trimming removed 3 bases at V and 1 base at J, with 12 bases between. The CDR3 sequence is CASSFSHSINYGYTF. CDR3 sequence (DNA): TGTGCCAGCAGCTTTTCCCATTCGATTAACTATGGCTACACCTTC. Full variable domain (rest looked up from reference TRBV7-2 and TRBJ1-2): GAGVSQSPSNKVTEKGKDVELRCDPISGHTALYWYRQSLGQGLEFLIYFQGNSAPDKSGLPSDRFSAERTGGSVSTLTIQRTQQEDSAVYLCASSFSHSINYGYTFGSGTRLTVV.

The gene calls are TRBV7-9 and TRBJ1-3; 9 positions match TRBD1. Per the germline V gene, CDR1 is SEHNR and CDR2 is FQNEAQ (reference sequence). J gave up 4 bases and V 5 bases, and 9 bases lay outside the gene matches. This CDR3 region has 16 residues. The CDR3: CASSTIQGARGNTIYF. For the CDR3, the DNA is TGTGCCAGCAGCACTATACAGGGGGCTAGAGGAAACACCATATATTTT.

The chain is built from TRBV30 and TRBJ1-5; no clear D gene. V was clipped by 2 bases and J by 3 bases, with 11 bases between them. The germline CDR1 and CDR2 sequences are GTSNPN and SVGIG (reference sequence). This CDR3 is 14 amino acids long. The CDR3 spells CAWSRRQSNQPQHF. The DNA of the CDR3 is TGTGCCTGGAGTCGGAGGCAGTCCAATCAGCCCCAGCATTTT.

With respect to this clonotype: One end of the junction fails to match germline, which may point to a read error. CDR3 residues: CASSPGLPLAQFF. Here the CDR3 DNA reads TGTGCCAGCAGCCCCGGACTGCCTCTGGCGCAGTTTTTT. The chain is built from TRBV11-1 and TRBJ2-3; D might be TRBD2 (5 bases). The germline gives CDR1 SGHAT, CDR2 FQDESV (reference sequence). This CDR3 has 13 amino acids.

V and J are TRBV5-1 and TRBJ2-5; 15 bases line up with TRBD2. The CDR3 runs to 17 residues. CDR1 is SGHRS and CDR2 is YFSETQ in the germline V gene. V lost 4 bases to trimming and J lost 6 bases; unmatched junction nucleotides: 10. Written as DNA, the CDR3 is TGCGCCAGCAGCGTTGGACTAGCGGGAGGGTCCAAGCAGACCCAGTACTTC. It translates to CASSVGLAGGSKQTQYF.

The genes are TRBV5-1 and TRBJ2-7, with D unclear. CDR1 and CDR2 (germline): SGHRS, YFSETQ. CDR3 length: 11 amino acids. The V end lost 4 bases, the J end lost 5 bases, and 7 bases lay between the germline ends. CDR3 protein: CASSSHNEQYF. Here the CDR3 DNA reads TGCGCCAGCAGCAGCCACAACGAGCAGTACTTC.

The chain is built from TRBV20-1 and TRBJ2-5; 10 nucleotides match TRBD2. The CDR3 sequence is 16 residues long. Looked up from germline, CDR1 is DFQATT and CDR2 is SNEGSKA (reference sequence). After removal of 6 bases from V and 5 bases from J, the junction contained 15 bases not matched to a gene. The CDR3 DNA follows: TGCAGTGCAGCCGGGACTAGCGCCATCACCAGGGAGACCCAGTACTTC. Translated, it gives CSAAGTSAITRETQYF.

The gene calls are TRBV7-6 and TRBJ2-5, with a possible D match to TRBD1 (5 bases). The length of the CDR3 is 12 residues. Germline assignment: CDR1 SGHVS and CDR2 FNYEAQ. V lost 3 bases to trimming and J lost 8 bases, with 10 bases between them. Here the CDR3 DNA reads TGTGCCAGCAGCTTGCCCGACAGAACCCAGTACTTC. Its translation: CASSLPDRTQYF.

The gene calls are TRBV30 and TRBJ2-5; weak D call: TRBD2 (5 bases). In germline, CDR1 is GTSNPN, CDR2 SVGIG (reference sequence). Trimming left V 0 bases short and J 1 base short, with 12 bases between. The CDR3 runs 15 residues. The CDR3 spells CAWSVIGEFQETQYF. CDR3 DNA: TGTGCCTGGAGTGTAATCGGGGAGTTCCAAGAGACCCAGTACTTC.

This chain joins TRBV20-1 and TRBJ1-1; D gene unclear. Germline V lookup: CDR1 DFQATT, CDR2 SNEGSKA (reference sequence). The V end lost 3 bases, the J end lost 4 bases, and 9 bases lay between the germline ends. This CDR3 has 12 residues. The CDR3 spells CSASHTGTEAFF. The CDR3 region has the DNA TGCAGTGCTAGTCACACGGGCACTGAAGCTTTCTTT.

The chain couples TRBV7-6 to TRBJ2-7; 12 positions match TRBD2. Trimming removed 3 bases from V and 3 bases from J; junction bases left unmatched: 0. CDR3 length equals 14 residues. CDR1 is SGHVS, CDR2 FNYEAQ, per germline. Here the CDR3 DNA reads TGTGCCAGCAGCTTGGGACTAGCGGGCTACGAGCAGTACTTC. Translating gives CASSLGLAGYEQYF.

This clonotype came up once. This chain uses TRBV6-2 or TRBV6-3 with TRBJ1-3, with TRBD1 as a possible D gene (5 bases). Germline values: CDR1 MNHEY, CDR2 SVGEGT. The V gene lost 4 bases and the J gene lost 9 bases, with 19 bases spanning the gap. This CDR3 has 15 residues. DNA of the CDR3: TGTGCCAGCAGTTGGCCCCCGGGACGGGGACGCACCATATATTTT. Encoded protein: CASSWPPGRGRTIYF.

The chain recombines TRBV6-1 with TRBJ2-5, with D perhaps TRBD1 (5 bases). The CDR3 covers 16 residues. From germline, CDR1 is MNHNS and CDR2 SASEGT. V was shortened by 4 bases and J by 1 base, with 16 bases between the two germline ends. In DNA form, the CDR3 reads TGTGCCAGCAGTGGATTCAGGGAATCCTCCCAAGAGACCCAGTACTTC. It translates to CASSGFRESSQETQYF.

This clonotype was recorded once. The rearrangement uses TRBV7-9 and TRBJ2-7; TRBD2 agrees at 7 bases. The V gene's germline CDR1 is SEHNR and CDR2 FQNEAQ (reference sequence). There are 18 residues in the CDR3. V gave up 2 bases and J gave up 2 bases; unmatched junction bases: 15. This CDR3 is CASSLSKGIWEGTYEQYF. The CDR3, as DNA: TGTGCCAGCAGCTTATCGAAGGGTATCTGGGAGGGTACCTACGAGCAGTACTTC.

Of note for this clonotype: At one boundary the junction diverges from the germline segment, which might be a read error. V gene TRBV29-1 combines with J gene TRBJ1-4; D is undetermined. The CDR3 length is 13 residues. In germline, CDR1 is SQVTM, CDR2 ANQGSEA. The CDR3 nucleotides read TGCAGCGTTTCGATCGGGCCTAATGAAAATCTGTTTTTT. Amino acid sequence: CSVSIGPNENLFF.

The genes are TRBV18 and TRBJ2-1, with 7 bases that match TRBD2. The CDR3 is 17 residues long. The germline V gene encodes CDR1 KGHSH and CDR2 LQKENI. Unmatched junction bases numbered 18, after V lost 6 bases and J lost 7 bases. CDR3 sequence reads: CASSPPTSPLGSNEQFF. CDR3 coding DNA: TGTGCCAGCTCCCCCCCGACTAGCCCATTAGGATCGAATGAGCAGTTCTTC.

The chain employs TRBV20-1 and TRBJ1-5; the D gene is possibly TRBD1 (5 bases). From germline, CDR1 is DFQATT and CDR2 SNEGSKA (reference sequence). V gave up 3 bases and J gave up 5 bases, with 17 bases separating them. The CDR3 consists of 15 residues. CDR3 sequence reads: CSASPDAQGYQPQHF. In nucleotides, the CDR3 is TGCAGTGCTAGCCCTGATGCTCAGGGATATCAGCCCCAGCATTTT.

J is TRBJ1-2 and V is TRBV9, with D uncertain. The CDR3 extends over 14 amino acids. The V and J ends lost 0 bases and 4 bases respectively, with 10 bases between them. Germline V gives CDR1 SGDLS, CDR2 YYNGEE. The CDR3 region is CASSVDSLSYGYTF. CDR3 DNA sequence: TGTGCCAGCAGCGTAGACAGTCTTTCCTATGGCTACACCTTC. The full variable domain, with the rest looked up from reference TRBV9 and TRBJ1-2, is DSGVTQTPKHLITATGQRVTLRCSPRSGDLSVYWYQQSLDQGLQFLIQYYNGEERAKGNILERFSAQQFPDLHSELNLSSLELGDSALYFCASSVDSLSYGYTFGSGTRLTVV.

The CDR3 coding sequence is TGTGCCAGCAGCCCAAAAGGAGTCCTCTCCTACAATGAGCAGTTCTTC. It specifies CASSPKGVLSYNEQFF. The chain links TRBV11-2 to TRBJ2-1; D uncertain. Per germline, CDR1 SGHAT and CDR2 FQNNGV. CDR3 length equals 16 residues. V dropped 5 bases and J dropped 0 bases, with 14 bases sitting between them.

V is TRBV12-3 or TRBV12-4 and J is TRBJ2-5, with 8 bases lining up with TRBD2. V lost 8 bases and J lost 3; bases outside the gene matches: 14. CDR3 size: 16 residues. CDR3: CASATRRGTRKETQYF. Written as DNA, the CDR3 is TGTGCCAGCGCGACCCGGCGGGGGACTAGAAAAGAGACCCAGTACTTC.

There are a few counts of this clonotype. V is TRBV7-9 and J is TRBJ1-3; 7 nucleotides align to TRBD1. This CDR3 has 13 amino acids. The ends lost 6 bases at V and 4 bases at J; junction bases unmatched: 3. Per the germline V gene, CDR1 is SEHNR and CDR2 is FQNEAQ (reference sequence). CDR3 loop: CASRKGQGNTIYF. For the CDR3, the DNA is TGTGCCAGCAGGAAGGGACAGGGAAACACCATATATTTT. Full variable domain (rest looked up from reference TRBV7-9 and TRBJ1-3): DTGVSQNPRHKITKRGQNVTFRCDPISEHNRLYWYRQTLGQGPEFLTYFQNEAQLEKSRLLSDRFSAERPKGSFSTLEIQRTEQGDSAMYLCASRKGQGNTIYFGEGSWLTVV.

The chain employs TRBV25-1 and TRBJ1-2; D uncertain. The V gene lost 5 bases and the J gene lost 6 bases, with 16 bases spanning the gap. Per germline, CDR1 MGHDK and CDR2 SYGVNS. CDR3 length: 14 amino acids. The CDR3 sequence: CASSQTDWVHGYTF. The DNA of the CDR3 is TGTGCCAGCAGTCAAACAGATTGGGTCCATGGCTACACCTTC.

The rearrangement joins TRBV30 to TRBJ2-1; TRBD2 matches at 9 bases. This CDR3 comprises 17 residues. Germline CDR1 reads GTSNPN; CDR2 reads SVGIG (reference sequence). V dropped 0 bases and J dropped 0; count of bases not matched to a gene: 6. The CDR3, as DNA: TGTGCCTGGAGTGTGGCTAGCGGGGTTAGCTCCTACAATGAGCAGTTCTTC. Translated, it gives CAWSVASGVSSYNEQFF.

In DNA, the CDR3 is TGTGCCAGCACGGGACTAGCGGGAGTACCAGATACGCAGTATTTT. Its translation is CASTGLAGVPDTQYF. The chain employs TRBV6-4 and TRBJ2-3, with TRBD2 matching over 14 bases. The CDR3 covers 15 residues. V shed 7 bases, J shed 4 bases, and the junction held 4 bases outside the gene matches. The V gene's germline CDR1 is MRHNA and CDR2 SNTAGT.

V is TRBV3-1 and J is TRBJ2-5; 11 bases match TRBD2. Germline CDR1 and CDR2: LGHDT and YNNKEL (reference sequence). Germline trimming cut 4 bases from V and 5 bases from J; bases unmatched to any gene: 9. The CDR3 is 16 residues long. CDR3 nucleotides: TGTGCCAGCAGCCGCCGGACTAGCGGGCGGTGGGAGACCCAGTACTTC. It codes for CASSRRTSGRWETQYF.

This chain's CDR3 is CASSAVGAGPQETQYF. In nucleotides, the CDR3 is TGTGCCAGCTCAGCTGTTGGTGCGGGGCCACAAGAGACCCAGTACTTC. The V and J genes are TRBV18 and TRBJ2-5, with D possibly TRBD2 on 6 matching bases. CDR1 KGHSH and CDR2 LQKENI come from the germline V gene. Deletions cut 5 bases from V and 2 bases from J, with 18 bases between. The CDR3 is made up of 16 amino acids.

This chain connects TRBV2 to TRBJ2-5; D gene ambiguous. V lost 9 bases and J 0 bases, leaving 11 bases between the germline ends. The CDR3 is 13 residues long. Germline V gene data show CDR1 as SNHLY and CDR2 as FYNNEI. The CDR3 spells CASSPHNQETQYF. In DNA, the CDR3 is TGTGCCAGTTCTCCACACAACCAAGAGACCCAGTACTTC. Together with reference TRBV2 and TRBJ2-5, the CDR3 gives the full variable domain: EPEVTQTPSHQVTQMGQEVILRCVPISNHLYFYWYRQILGQKVEFLVSFYNNEISEKSEIFDDQFSVERPDGSNFTLKIRSTKLEDSAMYFCASSPHNQETQYFGPGTRLLVL.